The TCR beta chain under discussion was sequenced for a study of early T cells in non-severe SARS-CoV-2 infection. For the study at large: The chains were unpaired, and the sequenced material was bulk RNA from unsorted whole blood. General study results and limits: Matching against VDJdb likely underestimated virus-specific expansions, favoring anti-spike CD8.

In the library, individual cDNA molecules carried attached unique molecular identifiers. TCRdb reanalysed the 5' RACE reads using MiXCR and keeps one entry per CDR3 protein. Among some 120,000 distinct CDR3 sequences listed, 15% were seen once. Deletions cut 1 base from V and 8 bases from J, with 15 bases between. The CDR3 consists of 15 residues. The V gene's germline CDR1 is LGHDT and CDR2 YNNKEL (reference sequence). This clonotype was found many times. The antigen is unknown. The rearrangement links TRBV3-1 to TRBJ2-1, with D perhaps TRBD1 (6 bases). This TCR derives from an adult who was a healthcare worker with PCR-confirmed SARS-CoV-2 infection or an uninfected control (not recorded which). The sequenced sample was whole blood. CDR3 nucleotides: TGTGCCAGCAGCCAAGCCGGGACATTTATTGATGAGCAGTTCTTC. Amino acid sequence: CASSQAGTFIDEQFF.